Below are 6 T cell receptor beta chains sequenced from a single sample in a study of PD-1 blockade in classical Hodgkin lymphoma. Using immunoSEQ multiplex PCR, the repertoire was profiled, and TCRdb retains in-frame clones only, with some absent. Found here are roughly 70,000 clones, roughly 92% of them singletons; the top ten hold more than 2%. Documented time point: newly diagnosed, previously untreated cHL patient sample. Sequenced: peripheral blood mononuclear cells (PBMCs). The receptors were gathered from a human donor with classical Hodgkin lymphoma.

V and J are TRBV5-6 and TRBJ1-4; 10 nucleotides agree with TRBD1. The CDR3 is 18 amino acids. Germline CDR1 reads SGHDT; CDR2 reads YYEEEE. Losses at the gene ends were 5 bases for V and 1 base for J; bases not matched to a gene: 11. CDR3 DNA: TGTGCCAGCAGATCGACGGGACAGGGGATACGAACTAATGAAAAACTGTTTTTT. It codes for CASRSTGQGIRTNEKLFF.

The J gene is TRBJ1-2, the V gene TRBV28; D not resolved. Trimming left V 8 bases short and J 7 bases short, with 14 bases between. This CDR3 contains 12 residues. From germline, CDR1 is MDHEN and CDR2 SYDVKM. CDR3 coding DNA: TGTGCCAGCCGGTCCTTTTTTCCTGGCTACACCTTC. Residues: CASRSFFPGYTF.

This sequence joins TRBV5-1 and TRBJ1-1; D is perhaps TRBD1 (5 bases). The germline CDR1 and CDR2 sequences are SGHRS and YFSETQ. V lost 4 bases, J lost 1 base, and 11 bases lay in between. This CDR3 comprises 14 residues. The chain's CDR3 is CASSRGLQNTEAFF. The CDR3 DNA follows: TGCGCCAGCAGCAGGGGCCTCCAGAACACTGAAGCTTTCTTT.

This clone was counted a single time. This chain uses TRBV5-1 with TRBJ2-3; TRBD2 is a possible D gene (6 bases). The V end was cut by 0 bases, the J end by 6 bases, with 14 bases between. Germline V gene sequence: CDR1 SGHRS, CDR2 YFSETQ. This CDR3 is 15 amino acids long. DNA of the CDR3: TGCGCCAGCAGCTTGGCCGGAGGGAGTGAGGATACGCAGTATTTT. Amino acid sequence: CASSLAGGSEDTQYF.

This chain joins TRBV27 and TRBJ1-4; weak D call: TRBD1 (5 bases). Looked up from germline, CDR1 is MNHEY and CDR2 is SMNVEV (reference sequence). Trimming took off 5 bases at V and 7 bases at J, with 14 bases between the two ends. The CDR3 is made up of 14 amino acids. The CDR3 region is CASSGLGEGEKLFF. For the CDR3, the DNA is TGTGCCAGCAGTGGGTTAGGGGAGGGTGAAAAACTGTTTTTT.

The chain carries TRBV6-5 and TRBJ2-3, with TRBD2 as a possible D gene (5 bases). The V gene lost 10 bases and the J gene lost 0 bases, with 17 bases spanning the gap. Germline CDR1 reads MNHEY; CDR2 reads SVGAGI. This CDR3 has 15 residues. As DNA, the CDR3 is TGTGCCACCTCGAATCGGGGTGGGAGCACAGATACGCAGTATTTT. Its translation is CATSNRGGSTDTQYF.